This T cell receptor (beta chain) was sequenced during a study of cytomegalovirus exposure and HLA in healthy donors. CDR1 is SNHLY, CDR2 FYNNEI, per germline. Germline trimming cut 6 bases from V and 8 bases from J; bases unmatched to any gene: 8. The CDR3 is made up of 13 amino acids. This PCR relied on a set of 60 Vbeta primers and 13 Jbeta primers. Produced via immunoSEQ multiplex PCR; TCRdb's table is partial and in-frame only. In the table there are over 90,000 clones, around 77% of which are singletons. The sequencing sample was made of PBMCs. The TCR was taken from a man aged 45-65 years in good health and CMV-seropositive. The chain couples TRBV2 to TRBJ1-2; 8 bases fit TRBD1. This CDR3 reads CASSQGQAGGYTF. The DNA of the CDR3 is TGTGCCAGCAGCCAGGGACAGGCTGGGGGCTACACCTTC.